These T cell receptor beta chains were read from a single sample in a study of shared clonotypes between healthy human individuals. Produced via immunoSEQ multiplex PCR; TCRdb's table is partial and in-frame only. The data show around 2.1 million clones, approximately 94% seen once. Sequencing was done on a sample of naive CD4+ T cells sorted from blood. The origin of the receptors is a man aged 18 to 35 in good health. Both conserved end residues are part of each CDR3. The order of the fields is CDR3 length, J gene, V gene, D gene, clone size, CDR3 DNA, CDR3 protein. A D gene is named only where the DNA matches it firmly. Expanded clones are given a class, and other clones once, few, many or no size at all.

>16|TRBJ1-6|TRBV6-1|NA|NA
TGTGCCAGCAGTGAAGCGCTTCGGGGCCCTAATTTGCCCCTCCACTTT
CASSEALRGPNLPLHF
>15|TRBJ1-5|TRBV28|TRBD1|few
TGTGCCAGCCGGACCTTCCAGGGGGCGGTTCAGCCCCAGCATTTT
CASRTFQGAVQPQHF
>16|TRBJ2-5|TRBV5-1|TRBD2|NA
TGCGCCAGCAGCTTGTTAGGCAGCGGGAGGCCAGAGACCCAGTACTTC
CASSLLGSGRPETQYF
>15|TRBJ2-3|TRBV9|NA|NA
TGTGCCAGCAGCGCTGGGGTGGGCCGCACAGATACGCAGTATTTT
CASSAGVGRTDTQYF
>13|TRBJ1-1|TRBV11-3|NA|NA
TGTGCCAGCAGCCGGGTATTGAACACTGAAGCTTTCTTT
CASSRVLNTEAFF
>13|TRBJ1-5|TRBV9|NA|few
TGTGCCAGCAGCGTAGCAGACAATCAGCCCCAGCATTTT
CASSVADNQPQHF
>14|TRBJ1-4|TRBV29-1|TRBD1|NA
TGCAGCGACCTCAGGGGGCAAGGTAATGAAAAACTGTTTTTT
CSDLRGQGNEKLFF
>12|TRBJ1-5|TRBV19|NA|once
TGTGCCATTCAATCGGGCAATCAGCCCCAGCATTTT
CAIQSGNQPQHF
>15|TRBJ2-7|TRBV5-1|NA|NA
TGCGCCAGCAAAGAAGGCGTTTCGTTGTCCTACGAGCAGTACTTC
CASKEGVSLSYEQYF
>13|TRBJ1-2|TRBV10-3|NA|NA
TGTGCCATCAGTGAAGGCACGGAAAGCGGCTACACCTTC
CAISEGTESGYTF
>16|TRBJ1-5|TRBV6-1|NA|NA
TGTGCCAGCAGTGAAGATAGGAGGAATAGCAATCAGCCCCAGCATTTT
CASSEDRRNSNQPQHF
>15|TRBJ2-7|TRBV11-2|TRBD2|NA
TGTGCCAGCAGCTTAGATGGAGCGGGGACGGACGAGCAGTACTTC
CASSLDGAGTDEQYF
>12|TRBJ2-1|TRBV11-2|NA|NA
TGTGCCAGCAGCTCTAGCAGGGATGAGCAGTTCTTC
CASSSSRDEQFF
>14|TRBJ1-3|TRBV7-2|TRBD1|NA
TGTGCCAGCAGCCTGGGGACAGGGGGAAACACCATATATTTT
CASSLGTGGNTIYF
>13|TRBJ1-4|TRBV5-1|NA|NA
TGCGCCAGCAGCTTGGAAGCAAATGAAAAACTGTTTTTT
CASSLEANEKLFF
>13|TRBJ2-7|TRBV5-1|NA|NA
TGCGCCAGCAGCTTGGGGGAGGCAAGGGAGCAGTACTTC
CASSLGEAREQYF
>12|TRBJ2-6|TRBV27|NA|few
TGTGCCAGCAGTTCTGGGGCCAACGTCCTGACTTTC
CASSSGANVLTF
>16|TRBJ1-1|TRBV11-2|TRBD1|NA
TGTGCCAGCAGCTTAGAAGGGGGCGACGGTGGGACGAGAGCTTTCTTT
CASSLEGGDGGTRAFF
>16|TRBJ2-7|TRBV27|TRBD2|NA
TGTGCCAGCAGTTTTCGGCTAGCGGGAGATTCCTACGAGCAGTACTTC
CASSFRLAGDSYEQYF
>15|TRBJ1-2|TRBV6-5|NA|NA
TGTGCCAGCAGTTACTCGAGTGGGTTCCTCCATGGCTACACCTTC
CASSYSSGFLHGYTF
>18|TRBJ2-1|TRBV5-1|NA|NA
TGCGCCAGCAGCTTTGTGTCTTCGAGGGGACCGTGGTACAATGAGCAGTTCTTC
CASSFVSSRGPWYNEQFF
>16|TRBJ2-5|TRBV13|TRBD2|NA
TGTGCCAGCAGCCCAGGGGAAGCGGGAGGGCGTGAGACCCAGTACTTC
CASSPGEAGGRETQYF
>16|TRBJ1-4|TRBV5-4|NA|NA
TGTGCCAGCAGCTACCGTTCCGGGACGGGGAATGAAAAACTGTTTTTT
CASSYRSGTGNEKLFF
>14|TRBJ2-7|TRBV13|NA|NA
TGTGCCAGCAGCCCCCGGGAAAAGACCTACGAGCAGTACTTC
CASSPREKTYEQYF
>13|TRBJ2-7|TRBV5-1|NA|NA
TGCGCCAGCAGCTTAGGGAACTCCTACGAGCAGTACTTC
CASSLGNSYEQYF
>16|TRBJ2-1|TRBV5-6|TRBD2|NA
TGTGCCAGCAGCTTGGCGACTAGCGGGTCCTACAATGAGCAGTTCTTC
CASSLATSGSYNEQFF
>15|TRBJ1-4|TRBV11-2|NA|NA
TGTGCCAGCACCCGGAGGGGGGAAACTAATGAAAAACTGTTTTTT
CASTRRGETNEKLFF
>14|TRBJ2-7|TRBV5-1|NA|NA
TGCGCCAGCAGCAGCGGAACAGGGACGAGTGAGCAGTACTTC
CASSSGTGTSEQYF